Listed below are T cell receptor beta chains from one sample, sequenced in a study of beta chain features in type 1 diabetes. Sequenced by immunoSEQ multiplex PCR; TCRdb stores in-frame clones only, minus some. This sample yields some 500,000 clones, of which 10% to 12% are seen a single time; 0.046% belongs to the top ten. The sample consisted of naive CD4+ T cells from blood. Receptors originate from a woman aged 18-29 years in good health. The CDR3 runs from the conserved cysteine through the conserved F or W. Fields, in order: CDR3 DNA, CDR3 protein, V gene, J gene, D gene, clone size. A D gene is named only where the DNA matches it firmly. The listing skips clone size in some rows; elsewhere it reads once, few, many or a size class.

TGCGCCAGCAGCCAGGAATTTGGCAGGGGACAAGAGACCCAGTACTTC	CASSQEFGRGQETQYF	TRBV4-3	TRBJ2-5	.	.
TGCAGCGTAAAGACAGACTCCTACGAGCAGTACTTC	CSVKTDSYEQYF	TRBV29-1	TRBJ2-7	.	.
TGTGCCAGCAGGGCACTAGCGGGGGTTGGAGAGACCCAGTACTTC	CASRALAGVGETQYF	TRBV11-2	TRBJ2-5	TRBD2	few
TGTGCCAGCAGCTCAACTCGGGACAGGCATGGCTACACCTTC	CASSSTRDRHGYTF	TRBV7-9	TRBJ1-2	TRBD1	.
TGTGCCAGCAGCTCCGGAGAGACCCAGTACTTC	CASSSGETQYF	TRBV11-3	TRBJ2-5	.	few
TGTGCCAGCTCCGACCTAACTAGCTCGGGCGAGCAGTACTTC	CASSDLTSSGEQYF	TRBV18	TRBJ2-7	.	few
TGTGCCAGCAGACTTTCCTGGGAGGGCGGCTACACCTTC	CASRLSWEGGYTF	TRBV13	TRBJ1-2	.	.
TGTGCCAGCAGCTTGGCCGGTCTAGTTCCCTACAATGAGCAGTTCTTC	CASSLAGLVPYNEQFF	TRBV5-4	TRBJ2-1	.	.
TGTGCCAGCTCACGGACAGGTTCCAATCAGCCCCAGCATTTT	CASSRTGSNQPQHF	TRBV18	TRBJ1-5	TRBD1	few
TGCGCCAGCACGATAGCGGGAGGGGCGGAGACCCAGTACTTC	CASTIAGGAETQYF	TRBV5-1	TRBJ2-5	TRBD2	few
TGTGCCATCAGGGGGGACAGGACCTGGAGTGGCTACACCTTC	CAIRGDRTWSGYTF	TRBV10-3	TRBJ1-2	TRBD1	.
TGTGCCAGCAGTCTTAAGTCACCACAGGGACCCTACGAGCAGTACTTC	CASSLKSPQGPYEQYF	TRBV27	TRBJ2-7	.	few
TGTGCCAGCAGCCCGGGGCGTAGGCTTTACAATGAGCAGTTCTTC	CASSPGRRLYNEQFF	TRBV7-2	TRBJ2-1	.	.
TGCAGTGCCCAGAGGGGCTACACCTTC	CSAQRGYTF	TRBV20-1	TRBJ1-2	.	few
TGTGCCAGCTCACCCTTACAGGATTTCAAAAACATTCAGTACTTC	CASSPLQDFKNIQYF	TRBV18	TRBJ2-4	.	few
TGTGCCAGCAGCCAGGGGAGTGGCCGATTTCTGGACAGGAACTATGGCTACACCTTC	CASSQGSGRFLDRNYGYTF	TRBV4-2	TRBJ1-2	TRBD1	.
TGTGCCAGCAGCCTACTCGACCTGGGCCCGAGGGTGGAAGCTTTCTTT	CASSLLDLGPRVEAFF	TRBV7-9	TRBJ1-1	.	few
TGTGCCAGCAGCTTTTATCTAGGACTAGCGGGAAGGAACGAGCAGTACTTC	CASSFYLGLAGRNEQYF	TRBV5-6	TRBJ2-7	TRBD2	.
TGTGCCAGCTCATTACCGGGGGCGACAGGGACGAATGAGCAGTTCTTC	CASSLPGATGTNEQFF	TRBV18	TRBJ2-1	.	few
TGCGCCAGCAGCTGGGACGGTGCTGAAGCTTTCTTT	CASSWDGAEAFF	TRBV5-1	TRBJ1-1	.	few
TGTGCCAGCAGCTCCCTACTAGCGCCAAAAGAGACCCAGTACTTC	CASSSLLAPKETQYF	TRBV7-8	TRBJ2-5	TRBD2	.
TGTGCCAGCAGTACCGCCGGGGAGGCTGGCTACACCTTC	CASSTAGEAGYTF	TRBV28	TRBJ1-2	.	.
TGTGCCAGCAGCCTCAGACTAGCGGGAGGCGAGCAGTTCTTC	CASSLRLAGGEQFF	TRBV7-8	TRBJ2-1	TRBD2	.
TGTGCCAGCAGCTTAGGTTGGACTACATCCTACGAGCAGTACTTC	CASSLGWTTSYEQYF	TRBV11-2	TRBJ2-7	.	few
TGTGCCAGCAGTTACTCGCTCGAGCAGTACTTC	CASSYSLEQYF	TRBV6-6	TRBJ2-7	.	few
TGTGCCATCTGGACCGCGAGCCGCGAGCAGTACTTC	CAIWTASREQYF	TRBV2	TRBJ2-7	.	few
TGTGCCAGCAGTCCAGGAAAACAAGAGACCCAGTACTTC	CASSPGKQETQYF	TRBV7-9	TRBJ2-5	.	few
TGCAGCGCCGGGACAATCGAGACCCAGTACTTC	CSAGTIETQYF	TRBV29-1	TRBJ2-5	.	few
TGCACCAGCAGCCAATCAAGCGGGGGAACAGATACGCAGTATTTT	CTSSQSSGGTDTQYF	TRBV1	TRBJ2-3	.	few
TGTGCCAGCAGCGTAGGGGTCCTGGGACCAGGCCAAGAGACCCAGTACTTC	CASSVGVLGPGQETQYF	TRBV9	TRBJ2-5	.	once
TGTGCCTGGAGTGGAGGGTTCACTGGCTACACCTTC	CAWSGGFTGYTF	TRBV30	TRBJ1-2	.	many
TGTGCCTGGAGTCGGGGCGGACCTAACAATGAGCAGTTCTTC	CAWSRGGPNNEQFF	TRBV30	TRBJ2-1	.	.
TGTGCCAGCAGCCCCTGGGCCAGCCAAGAGACCCAGTACTTC	CASSPWASQETQYF	TRBV5-4	TRBJ2-5	.	few
TGTGCCAGCAGCTTAGCAAACCGGGTGAACACCGGGGAGCTGTTTTTT	CASSLANRVNTGELFF	TRBV11-3	TRBJ2-2	.	few
TGTGCCAGCAGTTTGGAGCTTTACCGGGAGACCCAGTACTTC	CASSLELYRETQYF	TRBV28	TRBJ2-5	.	few
TGTGCCAGCAGTTCAGGAGCGGGTTACTATAATTCACCCCTCCACTTT	CASSSGAGYYNSPLHF	TRBV6-5	TRBJ1-6	.	few
TGTGCCAGCAGTCCCATCACAGGGGGATCTGGACAGCCCCAGCATTTT	CASSPITGGSGQPQHF	TRBV27	TRBJ1-5	TRBD1	.
TGCAGCGTTGAACAGCGGGGCTCAAACATTCAGTACTTC	CSVEQRGSNIQYF	TRBV29-1	TRBJ2-4	TRBD2	.
TGCGCCAGCAGCTTGTCGGTGGGCGGCAATGAGCAGTTCTTC	CASSLSVGGNEQFF	TRBV5-1	TRBJ2-1	.	few
TGTGCCTGGAGTTCAGCCCGGACTAGCGGGAGTACAGATACGCAGTATTTT	CAWSSARTSGSTDTQYF	TRBV30	TRBJ2-3	TRBD2	few
TGTGCCAGCAGTCCCCTACTAGCGGGGAGACCAGATACGCAGTATTTT	CASSPLLAGRPDTQYF	TRBV27	TRBJ2-3	TRBD2	.
TGTGCCAGCAGCTTAGATCGGACTGGAAGCACAGATACGCAGTATTTT	CASSLDRTGSTDTQYF	TRBV7-8	TRBJ2-3	.	few
TGTGCCATCAGTGAGTCAGGGACCAACAATGAGCAGTTCTTC	CAISESGTNNEQFF	TRBV10-3	TRBJ2-1	.	.
TGTGCCAGCAGCCTGGAGACAGGGCGAGCAGGTGGCTACACCTTC	CASSLETGRAGGYTF	TRBV5-4	TRBJ1-2	TRBD1	.
TGTGCCAGCAGCCCGAGCTCCTATAATTCACCCCTCCACTTT	CASSPSSYNSPLHF	TRBV11-2	TRBJ1-6	.	.
TGTGCCAGCAGCAGACGACTGGCTAGCGGGAGCTACGAGCAGTACTTC	CASSRRLASGSYEQYF	TRBV11-1	TRBJ2-7	TRBD2	.
TGTGCCATCAGTGATTTTATAGTGAATGAGCAGTTCTTC	CAISDFIVNEQFF	TRBV10-3	TRBJ2-1	.	.
TGTGCCAGCAGCTCCGGACTGCTTAACTATGGCTACACCTTC	CASSSGLLNYGYTF	TRBV5-6	TRBJ1-2	.	few